This T cell receptor (beta chain) comes out of a study of OX40 agonist ivuxolimab in advanced cancers. Study background: Patients' therapy was ivuxolimab, an antibody that acts as an agonist of OX40 (CD134).

From germline, CDR1 is MNHEY and CDR2 SVGAGI. V lost 5 bases to trimming and J lost 2 bases; unmatched junction nucleotides: 3. The CDR3 contains 14 residues. In the case of this clone: The antigen is undetermined.

Study-wide results and caveats: There was clonal expansion of CD4+ and CD8+ blood T cells by week 6 at 0.1 to 3.0 mg/kg. More expanded clones were found, on average, in CD8+ than in CD4+ T cells.

TCRdb's copy holds only in-frame clones and misses some; the assay was immunoSEQ multiplex PCR. This table has roughly 70,000 clones, less than 85% appearing once. The material sequenced was CD4+ or CD8+ T cells sorted from blood, taken in a trial of the OX40 agonist ivuxolimab. This receptor was identified in an adult with an advanced solid tumor such as melanoma, head and neck, liver or kidney cancer. The chain links TRBV6-5 to TRBJ2-7; 10 nucleotides agree with TRBD1. CDR3 loop: CASSDDRGPYEQYF. The CDR3, as DNA: TGTGCCAGCAGTGACGACAGGGGGCCCTACGAGCAGTACTTC.